A selection of T cell receptor beta chains follows, all from one sample in a study of cytomegalovirus exposure and HLA in healthy donors. The assay was immunoSEQ multiplex PCR, and TCRdb's table has in-frame clones only and misses some. The sample lists some 150,000 clones, about 82% occurring once. Material: PBMCs. Every receptor here comes from a female donor in good health and CMV-seronegative. The CDR3 runs from the conserved cysteine through the conserved F or W. The order of the fields is clone size, J gene, V gene, D gene, CDR3 DNA, CDR3 protein. D genes are given only for firm matches. The size field is filled for only some rows; it gives once, few, many or a size class.

clone_size: .; j_call: TRBJ2-7; v_call: TRBV10-3; d_call: .; cdr3_nt: TGTGCCATCAGAGCCGCCTACGAGCAGTACTTC; cdr3_aa: CAIRAAYEQYF
clone_size: .; j_call: TRBJ2-7; v_call: TRBV29-1; d_call: .; cdr3_nt: TGCAGCGTTGAAGATAGAAGGGGCTACGAGCAGTACTTC; cdr3_aa: CSVEDRRGYEQYF
clone_size: .; j_call: TRBJ2-1; v_call: TRBV7-2; d_call: TRBD2; cdr3_nt: TGTGCCAGCAGCTTAGTGGGACTAGCGGGAGCCTCCTACAATGAGCAGTTCTTC; cdr3_aa: CASSLVGLAGASYNEQFF
clone_size: .; j_call: TRBJ2-1; v_call: TRBV4-2; d_call: TRBD1; cdr3_nt: TGTGCCAGCAGCCCCCTGGAGACAGGGGATTACAATGAGCAGTTCTTC; cdr3_aa: CASSPLETGDYNEQFF
clone_size: .; j_call: TRBJ1-4; v_call: TRBV5-1; d_call: .; cdr3_nt: TGCGCCAGCAGCCCAGGAGGTCGTAGGGCGACTGAAAAACTGTTTTTT; cdr3_aa: CASSPGGRRATEKLFF
clone_size: .; j_call: TRBJ1-1; v_call: TRBV27; d_call: .; cdr3_nt: TGTGCCAGCAGACCCCAGTGGGAGGGGCTCACTGAAGCTTTCTTT; cdr3_aa: CASRPQWEGLTEAFF
clone_size: few; j_call: TRBJ2-5; v_call: TRBV5-4; d_call: .; cdr3_nt: TGTGCCAGCAGCTTGGCGGGGGAACTCGGCGAGACCCAGTACTTC; cdr3_aa: CASSLAGELGETQYF
clone_size: .; j_call: TRBJ2-5; v_call: TRBV7-2; d_call: TRBD2; cdr3_nt: TGTGCCAGCAGCACCGGTCTAGCGGGAGATGGGGAGACCCAGTACTTC; cdr3_aa: CASSTGLAGDGETQYF
clone_size: few; j_call: TRBJ1-2; v_call: TRBV11-2; d_call: TRBD1; cdr3_nt: TGTGCCAGCAGCTCCATAGACAGGGAGCGTGGTTATGGCTACACCTTC; cdr3_aa: CASSSIDRERGYGYTF
clone_size: few; j_call: TRBJ1-1; v_call: TRBV12-5; d_call: .; cdr3_nt: TGTGCTAGTGGACCCGACAGTGGGAACACTGAAGCTTTCTTT; cdr3_aa: CASGPDSGNTEAFF
clone_size: once; j_call: TRBJ2-5; v_call: TRBV5-1; d_call: TRBD2; cdr3_nt: TGCGCCAGCAGGGACGGGGGGGTAGAAGAGACCCAGTACTTC; cdr3_aa: CASRDGGVEETQYF
clone_size: .; j_call: TRBJ1-2; v_call: TRBV5-6; d_call: .; cdr3_nt: TGTGCCAGCAGCCAGAATCAAGCGCCCGGGAGCTATGGCTACACCTTC; cdr3_aa: CASSQNQAPGSYGYTF
clone_size: few; j_call: TRBJ1-2; v_call: TRBV6-1; d_call: .; cdr3_nt: TGTGCCAGCAGTGAAACGAAAGGGGATGGCTACACCTTC; cdr3_aa: CASSETKGDGYTF
clone_size: .; j_call: TRBJ2-3; v_call: TRBV9; d_call: .; cdr3_nt: TGTGCCAGCAGCGTAGCTAGCTCGGCAGATACGCAGTATTTT; cdr3_aa: CASSVASSADTQYF